The clone carrying this TCR beta chain was observed at least ten times. Its antigen is as yet unknown. CDR3 size: 16 residues. V shed 0 bases and J shed 0 bases, with 12 bases lying between them. Germline V gene sequence: CDR1 MNHEY, CDR2 SVGEGT. The data derive from a study of HIV-infected patients and healthy controls. The repertoire came from unfractionated whole blood and reflected all unsorted peripheral T cells. cDNA was made from about 510 ng RNA using alpha and beta constant primers. Alpha and beta chain libraries were made separately by chain-specific third strand synthesis with multiplexing indices. All rearrangements within a chain used one primer pair; cDNA molecules carried barcodes. TCRdb processed the 5' RACE reads anew with MiXCR; each CDR3 protein has one entry. This repertoire shows 18,000 or so distinct CDR3 sequences, over 9% found once; its top ten account for approximately 3.4%.

Overall study results and limits: Diversity differences between study cohorts were not due to their slight age and sex differences.

The sample was blood. The chain recombines TRBV6-2 or TRBV6-3 with TRBJ2-7; D might be TRBD1 (6 bases). This sequence was found in an adult in good health. The CDR3 nucleotides read TGTGCCAGCAGTTACTCCGAGGGGGATAACTCCTACGAGCAGTACTTC. As protein: CASSYSEGDNSYEQYF.